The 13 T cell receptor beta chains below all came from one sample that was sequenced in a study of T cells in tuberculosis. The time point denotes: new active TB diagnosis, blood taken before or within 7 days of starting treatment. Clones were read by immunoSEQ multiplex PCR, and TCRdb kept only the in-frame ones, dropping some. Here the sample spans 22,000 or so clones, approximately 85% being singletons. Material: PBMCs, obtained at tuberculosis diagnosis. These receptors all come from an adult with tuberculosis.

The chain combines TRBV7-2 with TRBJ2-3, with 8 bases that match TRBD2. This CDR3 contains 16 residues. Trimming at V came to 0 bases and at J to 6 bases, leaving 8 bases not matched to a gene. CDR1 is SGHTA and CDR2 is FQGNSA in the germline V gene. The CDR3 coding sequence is TGTGCCAGCAGCTTAGCTAGCGGGGAGGGTTGGGATACGCAGTATTTT. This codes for CASSLASGEGWDTQYF.

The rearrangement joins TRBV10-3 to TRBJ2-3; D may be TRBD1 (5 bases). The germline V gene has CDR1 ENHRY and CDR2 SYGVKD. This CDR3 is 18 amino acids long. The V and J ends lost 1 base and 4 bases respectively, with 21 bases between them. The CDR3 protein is CAISEYDVTGAGSDTQYF. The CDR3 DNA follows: TGTGCCATCAGTGAGTATGACGTAACAGGAGCCGGATCAGATACGCAGTATTTT.

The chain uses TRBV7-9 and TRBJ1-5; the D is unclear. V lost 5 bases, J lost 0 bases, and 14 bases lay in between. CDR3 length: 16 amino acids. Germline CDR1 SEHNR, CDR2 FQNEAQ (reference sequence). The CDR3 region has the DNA TGTGCCAGCAGCCTCGAAAGAGGATATAGCAATCAGCCCCAGCATTTT. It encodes CASSLERGYSNQPQHF.

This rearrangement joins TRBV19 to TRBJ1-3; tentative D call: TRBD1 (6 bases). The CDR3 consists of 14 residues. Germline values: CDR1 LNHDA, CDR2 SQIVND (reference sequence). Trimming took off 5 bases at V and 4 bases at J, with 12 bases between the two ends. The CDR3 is CASSANRAGNTIYF. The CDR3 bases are TGTGCCAGTAGTGCGAACAGGGCCGGAAACACCATATATTTT.

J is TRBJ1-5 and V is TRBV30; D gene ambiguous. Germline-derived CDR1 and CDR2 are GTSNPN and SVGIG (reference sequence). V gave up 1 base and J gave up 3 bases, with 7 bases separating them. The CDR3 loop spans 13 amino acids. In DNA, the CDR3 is TGTGCCTGGAGTGGAGGGAACAATCAGCCCCAGCATTTT. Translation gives CAWSGGNNQPQHF.

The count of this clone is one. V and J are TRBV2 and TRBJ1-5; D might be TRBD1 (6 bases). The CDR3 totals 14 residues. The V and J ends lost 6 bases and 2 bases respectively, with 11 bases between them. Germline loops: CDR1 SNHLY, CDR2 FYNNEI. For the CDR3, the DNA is TGTGCCAGCAGACTCGAGGGGGGCAATCAGCCCCAGCATTTT. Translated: CASRLEGGNQPQHF.

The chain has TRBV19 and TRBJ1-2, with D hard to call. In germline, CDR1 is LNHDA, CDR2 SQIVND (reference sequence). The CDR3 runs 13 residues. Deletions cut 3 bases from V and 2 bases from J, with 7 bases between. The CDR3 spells CASSIEINYGYTF. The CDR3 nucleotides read TGTGCCAGTAGTATCGAGATAAACTATGGCTACACCTTC.

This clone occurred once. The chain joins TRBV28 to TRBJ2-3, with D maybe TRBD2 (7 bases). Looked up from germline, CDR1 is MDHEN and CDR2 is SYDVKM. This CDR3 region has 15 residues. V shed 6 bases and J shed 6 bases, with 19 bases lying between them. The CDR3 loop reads CASRPGLGGGDTQYF. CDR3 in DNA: TGTGCCAGCAGGCCAGGTTTGGGAGGGGGGGATACGCAGTATTTT. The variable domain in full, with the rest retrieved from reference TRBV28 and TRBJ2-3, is DVKVTQSSRYLVKRTGEKVFLECVQDMDHENMFWYRQDPGLGLRLIYFSYDVKMKEKGDIPEGYSVSREKKERFSLILESASTNQTSMYLCASRPGLGGGDTQYFGPGTRLTVL.

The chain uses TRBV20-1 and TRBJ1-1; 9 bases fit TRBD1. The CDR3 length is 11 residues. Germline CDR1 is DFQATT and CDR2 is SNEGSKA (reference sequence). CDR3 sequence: CSASGTGKAFF. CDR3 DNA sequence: TGCAGCGCAAGCGGGACAGGGAAAGCTTTCTTT.

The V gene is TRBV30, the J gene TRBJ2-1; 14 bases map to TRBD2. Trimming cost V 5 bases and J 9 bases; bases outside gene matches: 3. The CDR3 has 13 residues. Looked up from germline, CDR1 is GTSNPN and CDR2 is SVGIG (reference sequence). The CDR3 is CAWGTSGGGEQFF. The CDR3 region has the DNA TGTGCCTGGGGGACTAGCGGGGGAGGTGAGCAGTTCTTC.

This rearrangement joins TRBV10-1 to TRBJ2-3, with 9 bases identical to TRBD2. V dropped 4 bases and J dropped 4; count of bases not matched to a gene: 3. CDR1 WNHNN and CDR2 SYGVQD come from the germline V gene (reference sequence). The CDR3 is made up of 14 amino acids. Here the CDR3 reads CASSAGTSSDTQYF. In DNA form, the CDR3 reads TGCGCCAGCAGTGCCGGGACTAGCTCAGATACGCAGTATTTT.

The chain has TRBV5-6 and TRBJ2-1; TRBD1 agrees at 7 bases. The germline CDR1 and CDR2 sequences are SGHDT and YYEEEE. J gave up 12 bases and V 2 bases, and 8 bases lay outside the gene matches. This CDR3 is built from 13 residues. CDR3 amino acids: CASSFYLTGVQFF. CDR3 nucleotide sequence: TGTGCCAGCAGCTTCTATCTTACAGGGGTGCAGTTCTTC.

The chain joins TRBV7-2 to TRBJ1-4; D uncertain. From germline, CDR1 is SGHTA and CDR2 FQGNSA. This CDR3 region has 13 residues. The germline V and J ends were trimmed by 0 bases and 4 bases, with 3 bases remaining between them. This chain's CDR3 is CASSLAYNEKLFF. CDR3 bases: TGTGCCAGCAGCTTAGCTTATAATGAAAAACTGTTTTTT. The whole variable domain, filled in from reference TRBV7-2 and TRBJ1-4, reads GAGVSQSPSNKVTEKGKDVELRCDPISGHTALYWYRQSLGQGLEFLIYFQGNSAPDKSGLPSDRFSAERTGGSVSTLTIQRTQQEDSAVYLCASSLAYNEKLFFGSGTQLSVL.